The clone carrying this T cell receptor beta chain is labeled as medium-sized. The CDR3 totals 16 residues. The V gene's germline CDR1 is LGHNA and CDR2 YNFKEQ. With V trimmed by 1 base and J by 1 base, 5 bases remained unmatched. Time point denoted: sample taken at primary tumor resection. Approximately 70 TRACERx patients with early, untreated non-small cell lung cancer donated samples. This sample stems from a study of spatial heterogeneity in lung cancer. Via MiXCR, TCRdb re-called the 5' RACE reads, giving one row per CDR3 protein. The data hold about 3,000 distinct CDR3 sequences, with around 8% observed a single time.

The chain joins TRBV4-2 to TRBJ2-7; 9 bases are a match to TRBD1. This clonotype originated in a male donor with early-stage non-small cell lung cancer. This material consisted of normal lung tissue next to the tumor, taken at surgery. The DNA of the CDR3 is TGTGCCAGCAGCCAAGCAACCGGGACAGGGTCCTACGAGCAGTACTTC. This codes for CASSQATGTGSYEQYF.